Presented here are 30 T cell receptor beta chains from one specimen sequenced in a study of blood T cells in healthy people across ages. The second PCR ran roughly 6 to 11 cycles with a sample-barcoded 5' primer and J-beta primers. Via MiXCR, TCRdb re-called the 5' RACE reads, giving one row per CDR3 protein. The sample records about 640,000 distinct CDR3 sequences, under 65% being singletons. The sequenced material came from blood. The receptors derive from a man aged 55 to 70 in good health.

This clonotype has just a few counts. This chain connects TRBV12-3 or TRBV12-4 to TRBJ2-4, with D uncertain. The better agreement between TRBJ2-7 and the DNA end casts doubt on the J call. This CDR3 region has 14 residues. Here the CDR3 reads CASSLGGMGYEQYF. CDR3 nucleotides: TGTGCCAGCAGTTTAGGGGGAATGGGCTACGAGCAGTACTTC.

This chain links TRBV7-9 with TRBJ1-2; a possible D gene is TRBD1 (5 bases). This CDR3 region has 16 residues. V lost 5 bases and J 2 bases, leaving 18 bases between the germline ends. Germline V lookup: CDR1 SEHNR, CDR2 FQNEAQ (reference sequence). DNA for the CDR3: TGTGCCAGCAGCCCCGGGGGGTCACGGGGAAACTATGGCTACACCTTC. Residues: CASSPGGSRGNYGYTF.

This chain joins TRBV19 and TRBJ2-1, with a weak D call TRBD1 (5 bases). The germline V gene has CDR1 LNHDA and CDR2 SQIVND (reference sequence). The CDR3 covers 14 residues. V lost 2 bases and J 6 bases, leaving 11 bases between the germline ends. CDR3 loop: CASSILDTTNEQFF. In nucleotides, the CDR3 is TGTGCCAGTAGTATACTGGACACCACCAATGAGCAGTTCTTC.

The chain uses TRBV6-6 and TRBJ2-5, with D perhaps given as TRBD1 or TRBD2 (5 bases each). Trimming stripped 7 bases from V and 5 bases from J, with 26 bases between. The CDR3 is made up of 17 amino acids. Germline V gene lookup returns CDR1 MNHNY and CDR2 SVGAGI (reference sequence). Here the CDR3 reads CASTTDWAGRGRETQYF. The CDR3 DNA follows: TGTGCCAGCACCACCGACTGGGCAGGGAGAGGTAGGGAGACCCAGTACTTC.

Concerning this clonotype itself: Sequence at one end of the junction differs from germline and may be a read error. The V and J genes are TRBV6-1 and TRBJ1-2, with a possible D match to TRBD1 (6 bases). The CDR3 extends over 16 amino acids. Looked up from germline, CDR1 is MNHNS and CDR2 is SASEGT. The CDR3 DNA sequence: TGCGCCAGCAGTGAAGGACGCGGGGGCGCTGTATATGGCTACACCTTC. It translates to CASSEGRGGAVYGYTF.

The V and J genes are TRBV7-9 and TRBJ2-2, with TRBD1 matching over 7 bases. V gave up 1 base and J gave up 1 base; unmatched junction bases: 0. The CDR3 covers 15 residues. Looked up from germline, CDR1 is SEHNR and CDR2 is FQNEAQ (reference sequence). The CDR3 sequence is CASSLGDRNTGELFF. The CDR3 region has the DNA TGTGCCAGCAGCTTAGGGGACAGGAACACCGGGGAGCTGTTTTTT.

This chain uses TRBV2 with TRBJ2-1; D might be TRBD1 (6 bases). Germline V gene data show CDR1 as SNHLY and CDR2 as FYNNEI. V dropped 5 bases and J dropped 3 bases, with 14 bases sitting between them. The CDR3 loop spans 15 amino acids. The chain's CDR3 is CASSKGQGNYNEQFF. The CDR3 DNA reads TGTGCCAGCAGTAAGGGCCAGGGGAACTACAATGAGCAGTTCTTC.

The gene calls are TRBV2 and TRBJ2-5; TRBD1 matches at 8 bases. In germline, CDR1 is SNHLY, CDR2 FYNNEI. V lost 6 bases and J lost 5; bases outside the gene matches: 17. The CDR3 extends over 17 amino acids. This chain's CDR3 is CASSQSQIRDRRETQYF. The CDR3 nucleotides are TGTGCCAGCAGCCAGAGCCAGATACGGGACAGGAGGGAGACCCAGTACTTC. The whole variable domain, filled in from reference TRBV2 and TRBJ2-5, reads EPEVTQTPSHQVTQMGQEVILRCVPISNHLYFYWYRQILGQKVEFLVSFYNNEISEKSEIFDDQFSVERPDGSNFTLKIRSTKLEDSAMYFCASSQSQIRDRRETQYFGPGTRLLVL.

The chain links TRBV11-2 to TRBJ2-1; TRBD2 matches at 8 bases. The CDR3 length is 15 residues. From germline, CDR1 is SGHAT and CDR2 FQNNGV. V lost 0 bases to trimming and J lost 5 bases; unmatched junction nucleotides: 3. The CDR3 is CASSLERGDHNEQFF. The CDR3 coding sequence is TGTGCCAGCAGCTTAGAGCGGGGGGACCACAATGAGCAGTTCTTC.

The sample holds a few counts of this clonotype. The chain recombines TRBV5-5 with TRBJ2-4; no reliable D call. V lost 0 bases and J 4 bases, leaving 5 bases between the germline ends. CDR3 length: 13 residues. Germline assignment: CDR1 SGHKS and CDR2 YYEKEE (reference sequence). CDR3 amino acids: CASSLGKKNIQYF. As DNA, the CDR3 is TGTGCCAGCAGCTTGGGAAAAAAAAACATTCAGTACTTC.

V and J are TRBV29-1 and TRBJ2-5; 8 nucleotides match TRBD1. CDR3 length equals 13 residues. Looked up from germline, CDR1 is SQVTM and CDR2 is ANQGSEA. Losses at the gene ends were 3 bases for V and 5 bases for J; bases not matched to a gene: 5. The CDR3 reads CSVERRGRETQYF. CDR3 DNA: TGCAGCGTTGAGCGCAGGGGGCGGGAGACCCAGTACTTC.

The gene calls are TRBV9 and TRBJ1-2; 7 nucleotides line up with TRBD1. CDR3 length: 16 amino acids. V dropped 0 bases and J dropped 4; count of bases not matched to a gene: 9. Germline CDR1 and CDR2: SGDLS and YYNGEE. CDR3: CASSVGQGEGSYGYTF. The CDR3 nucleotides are TGTGCCAGCAGCGTAGGACAGGGTGAGGGTTCCTATGGCTACACCTTC.

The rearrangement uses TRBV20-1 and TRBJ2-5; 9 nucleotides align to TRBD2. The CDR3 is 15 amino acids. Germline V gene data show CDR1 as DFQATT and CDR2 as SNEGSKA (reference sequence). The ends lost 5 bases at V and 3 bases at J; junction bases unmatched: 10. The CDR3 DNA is TGCAGTGCTCCAGGCGGGGGGGGAAGAGAAGAGACCCAGTACTTC. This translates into CSAPGGGGREETQYF.

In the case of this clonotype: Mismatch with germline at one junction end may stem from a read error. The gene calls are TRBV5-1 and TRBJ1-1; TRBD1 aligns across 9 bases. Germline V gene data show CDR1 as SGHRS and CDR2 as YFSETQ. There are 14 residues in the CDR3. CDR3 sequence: CASSGGTGMREVFF. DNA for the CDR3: TGCGCCAGCAGCGGAGGGACAGGGATGCGTGAAGTTTTCTTT.

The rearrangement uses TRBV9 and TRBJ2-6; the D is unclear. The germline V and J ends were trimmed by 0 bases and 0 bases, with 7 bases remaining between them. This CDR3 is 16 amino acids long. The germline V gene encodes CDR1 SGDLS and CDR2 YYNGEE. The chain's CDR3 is CASSVARTSGANVLTF. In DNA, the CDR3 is TGTGCCAGCAGCGTAGCCAGAACCTCTGGGGCCAACGTCCTGACTTTC.

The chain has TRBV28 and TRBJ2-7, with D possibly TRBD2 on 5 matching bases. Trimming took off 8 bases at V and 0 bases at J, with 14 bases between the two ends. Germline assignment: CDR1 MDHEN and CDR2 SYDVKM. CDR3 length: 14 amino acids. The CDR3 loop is CASREAGSSYEQYF. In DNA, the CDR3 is TGTGCCAGCCGGGAAGCAGGTAGCTCCTACGAGCAGTACTTC.

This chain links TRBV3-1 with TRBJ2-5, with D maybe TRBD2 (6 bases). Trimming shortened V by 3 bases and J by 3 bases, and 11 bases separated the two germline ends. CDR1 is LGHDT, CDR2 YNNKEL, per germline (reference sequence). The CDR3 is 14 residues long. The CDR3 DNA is TGTGCCAGCAGCCAGGGGACTGGTAAAGAGACCCAGTACTTC. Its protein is CASSQGTGKETQYF.

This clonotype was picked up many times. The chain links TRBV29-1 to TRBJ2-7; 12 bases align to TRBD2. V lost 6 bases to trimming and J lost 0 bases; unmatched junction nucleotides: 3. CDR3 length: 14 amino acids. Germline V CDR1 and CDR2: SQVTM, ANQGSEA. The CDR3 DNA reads TGCAGCGTCGCGACTAGCGGGGGCTCCTACGAGCAGTACTTC. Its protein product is CSVATSGGSYEQYF.

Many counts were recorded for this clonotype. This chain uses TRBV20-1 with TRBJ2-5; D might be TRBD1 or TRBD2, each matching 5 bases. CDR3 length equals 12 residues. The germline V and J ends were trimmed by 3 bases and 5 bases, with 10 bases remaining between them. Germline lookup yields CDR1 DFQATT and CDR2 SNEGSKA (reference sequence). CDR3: CSARPGGETQYF. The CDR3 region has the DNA TGCAGTGCTAGGCCTGGGGGTGAGACCCAGTACTTC.

The CDR3 here is CSVGGERNQPQHF. The DNA of the CDR3 is TGCAGCGTTGGGGGGGAGAGGAATCAGCCCCAGCATTTT. The V and J genes are TRBV29-1 and TRBJ1-5; maybe TRBD1 (5 bases). Germline V lookup: CDR1 SQVTM, CDR2 ANQGSEA. The CDR3 contains 13 residues. V lost 4 bases and J 4 bases, leaving 11 bases between the germline ends.

The CDR3 sequence: CATSERGPSLDEQFF. The CDR3 nucleotides read TGTGCCACCAGTGAAAGGGGCCCCTCCTTGGATGAGCAGTTCTTC. The rearrangement links TRBV24-1 to TRBJ2-1; possibly TRBD1 for D (5 bases). V lost 4 bases, J lost 8 bases, and 17 bases lay in between. This CDR3 comprises 15 residues. CDR1 is KGHDR, CDR2 SFDVKD, per germline.

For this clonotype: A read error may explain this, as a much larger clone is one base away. CDR3 in amino acids: CASSVAGGVNEQYF. The CDR3 DNA follows: TGTGCCAGCAGTGTGGCAGGTGGGGTCAATGAGCAGTACTTC. The rearrangement uses TRBV6-4 and TRBJ2-5; D ambiguous. This CDR3 has 14 amino acids. Germline-derived CDR1 and CDR2 are MRHNA and SNTAGT. V shed 4 bases and J shed 11 bases, with 20 bases lying between them.

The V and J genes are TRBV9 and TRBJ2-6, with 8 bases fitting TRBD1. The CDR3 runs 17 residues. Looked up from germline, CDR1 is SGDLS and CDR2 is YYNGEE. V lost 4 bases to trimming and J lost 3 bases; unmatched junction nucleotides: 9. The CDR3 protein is CASSSRDRSNGANVLTF. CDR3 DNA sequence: TGTGCCAGCAGCTCGCGGGACAGGTCTAATGGGGCCAACGTCCTGACTTTC.

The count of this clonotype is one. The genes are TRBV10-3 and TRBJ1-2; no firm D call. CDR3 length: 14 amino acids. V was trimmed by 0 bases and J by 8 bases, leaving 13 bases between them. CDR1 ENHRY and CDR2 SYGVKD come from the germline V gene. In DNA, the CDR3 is TGTGCCATCAGTGAGTCGAGTACGGGAGGCGGCTACACCTTC. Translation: CAISESSTGGGYTF.

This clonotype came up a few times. The CDR3 DNA is TGTGCCAGCAGCCTGTCTGGGACTACCAGCACAGATACGCAGTATTTT. Encoded protein: CASSLSGTTSTDTQYF. This sequence joins TRBV4-2 and TRBJ2-3; 7 bases map to TRBD2. Germline CDR1 LGHNA, CDR2 YNFKEQ. The trim removed 4 bases at V and 0 bases at J, leaving 7 bases unmatched. CDR3 length equals 16 residues.

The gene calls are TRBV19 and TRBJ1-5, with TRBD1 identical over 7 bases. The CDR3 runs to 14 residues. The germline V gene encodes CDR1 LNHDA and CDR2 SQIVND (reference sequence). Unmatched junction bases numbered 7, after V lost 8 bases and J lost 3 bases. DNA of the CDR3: TGTGCCAGTGTGACAGGGTTTAACAATCAGCCCCAGCATTTT. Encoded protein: CASVTGFNNQPQHF. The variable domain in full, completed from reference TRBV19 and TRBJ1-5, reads DGGITQSPKYLFRKEGQNVTLSCEQNLNHDAMYWYRQDPGQGLRLIYYSQIVNDFQKGDIAEGYSVSREKKESFPLTVTSAQKNPTAFYLCASVTGFNNQPQHFGDGTRLSIL.

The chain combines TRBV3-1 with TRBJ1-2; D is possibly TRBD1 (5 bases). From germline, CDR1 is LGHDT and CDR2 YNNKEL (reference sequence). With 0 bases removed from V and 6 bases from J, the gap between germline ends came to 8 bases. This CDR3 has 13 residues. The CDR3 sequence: CASSQDGADGYTF. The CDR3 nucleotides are TGTGCCAGCAGCCAAGATGGGGCGGATGGCTACACCTTC.

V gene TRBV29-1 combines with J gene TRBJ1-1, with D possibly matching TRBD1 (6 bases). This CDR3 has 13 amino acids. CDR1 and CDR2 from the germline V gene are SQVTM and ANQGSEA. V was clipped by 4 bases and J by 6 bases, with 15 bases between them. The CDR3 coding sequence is TGCAGCGTTGCTGCAGGGGATTTCGCTGAAGCTTTCTTT. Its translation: CSVAAGDFAEAFF.

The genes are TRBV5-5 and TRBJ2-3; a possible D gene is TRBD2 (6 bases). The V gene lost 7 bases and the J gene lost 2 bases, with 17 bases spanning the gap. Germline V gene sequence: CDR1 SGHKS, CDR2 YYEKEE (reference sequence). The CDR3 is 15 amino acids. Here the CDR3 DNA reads TGTGCCAGCTTCCGGGGGTCAGCCGACACAGATACGCAGTATTTT. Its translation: CASFRGSADTDTQYF.

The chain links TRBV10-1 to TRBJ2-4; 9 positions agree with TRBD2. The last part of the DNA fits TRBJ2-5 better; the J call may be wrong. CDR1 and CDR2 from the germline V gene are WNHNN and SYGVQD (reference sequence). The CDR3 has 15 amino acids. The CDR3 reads CASSESGGTQETQYF. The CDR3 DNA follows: TGCGCCAGCAGTGAGAGCGGGGGGACCCAAGAGACCCAGTACTTC.